This TCR beta chain was identified in a study of CD8 T cells in ankylosing spondylitis. MiXCR, applied by TCRdb to the 5' RACE reads, yields one record per CDR3 protein. Of 36,000 or so distinct CDR3 sequences in the sample, approximately 6% were seen once. Many counts were recorded for this clonotype. The receptor was isolated from a male donor with ankylosing spondylitis or in good health (not recorded which). The sequenced sample consisted of blood, either unsorted or a sorted T cell fraction (not recorded which).

CDR3 sequence (DNA): TGTGCCAGCAGCCCCGCCAGAGGGGTGGCAGATACGCAGTATTTT. Translated: CASSPARGVADTQYF. The chain is built from TRBV3-1 and TRBJ2-3; either TRBD1 or TRBD2 may fit D (5 bases each). The V gene lost 4 bases and the J gene lost 4 bases, with 15 bases spanning the gap. Germline values: CDR1 LGHDT, CDR2 YNNKEL (reference sequence). The CDR3 is made up of 15 amino acids.